This TCR beta chain derives from a study of PD-1 blockade in mismatch repair-deficient tumors. Study-wide results and caveats: Rapid post-treatment expansion, then contraction, generally preceding radiologic response, marked tumor-resident clones.

Concerning this clone: The antigen is undetermined.

Here immunoSEQ multiplex PCR was the method, and the copy in TCRdb shows in-frame clones only, minus some. The table shows 15,000 to 25,000 clones, with 82% occurring only once. The V segment lost 2 bases and the J segment 3 bases; nucleotides outside the gene matches: 3. From germline, CDR1 is SGHTA and CDR2 FQGNSA. The CDR3 has 14 amino acids. Mismatch repair deficiency was confirmed in all patients, by PCR or immunohistochemistry. The origin of this receptor is an adult with mismatch repair-deficient cancer. Sequenced material: PBMCs, taken 52 weeks after starting pembrolizumab. V gene TRBV7-2 combines with J gene TRBJ1-1; 7 nucleotides line up with TRBD1. The CDR3 is CASSLLQGDTEAFF. The CDR3 nucleotides are TGTGCCAGCAGCTTACTGCAGGGGGACACTGAAGCTTTCTTT.